This entry lists 6 T cell receptor beta chains sequenced from one sample in a study of beta chain features in type 1 diabetes. Isolated RNA was reverse transcribed in full, so expressed TCRB transcripts were sequenced. Data came from immunoSEQ multiplex PCR; TCRdb stores just in-frame clones and leaves some out. The table records 350,000 to 450,000 clones, about 15% of them present only once. The material sequenced was naive CD4+ T cells from blood. The receptors derive from a woman younger than 35 in good health.

There are a few counts of this clone. The chain carries TRBV28 and TRBJ1-6; D might be TRBD1 (6 bases). The CDR3 is 12 residues long. CDR1 MDHEN and CDR2 SYDVKM come from the germline V gene. Trimming stripped 5 bases from V and 11 bases from J, with 10 bases between. The CDR3 DNA is TGTGCCAGCAGTCCCCCAGGGGCACCCCTCCACTTT. Its protein product is CASSPPGAPLHF.

The chain is built from TRBV7-8 and TRBJ2-7; no clear D gene. From germline, CDR1 is SGHVS and CDR2 FQNEAQ. Trimming cost V 2 bases and J 4 bases, with 6 bases left between them. This CDR3 has 12 amino acids. The CDR3 DNA is TGTGCCAGCAGCTTACTAGAGTACGAGCAGTACTTC. Its translation: CASSLLEYEQYF. The variable domain in full, with the rest retrieved from reference TRBV7-8 and TRBJ2-7, is GAGVSQSPRYKVAKRGQDVALRCDPISGHVSLFWYQQALGQGPEFLTYFQNEAQLDKSGLPSDRFFAERPEGSVSTLKIQRTQQEDSAVYLCASSLLEYEQYFGPGTRLTVT.

The V gene is TRBV7-3, the J gene TRBJ1-2, with a tentative D call TRBD1 (5 bases). V was trimmed by 5 bases and J by 2 bases, leaving 12 bases between them. Looked up from germline, CDR1 is SGHTA and CDR2 is FQGTGA. The CDR3 spans 14 residues. The CDR3 DNA reads TGTGCCAGCAGCACCCCAGGGAGGAACTATGGCTACACCTTC. It codes for CASSTPGRNYGYTF.

The rearrangement joins TRBV7-6 to TRBJ2-7, with 8 bases fitting TRBD2. The V gene end was trimmed by 5 bases and the J gene end by 2 bases; junction bases not matched to a gene: 17. The CDR3 contains 18 residues. CDR1 and CDR2 from the germline V gene are SGHVS and FNYEAQ. CDR3 coding DNA: TGTGCCAGCAGCCCCGGGGGGGGCAGCAGCGTAATTGCCTACGAGCAGTACTTC. It codes for CASSPGGGSSVIAYEQYF.

V and J are TRBV4-3 and TRBJ2-2, with unresolved D. Looked up from germline, CDR1 is LGHNA and CDR2 is YSLEER. The CDR3 is 15 amino acids. V shed 5 bases and J shed 0 bases, with 10 bases lying between them. The CDR3 DNA sequence: TGCGCCAGCAGCTGGCCCTCCGCGAACACCGGGGAGCTGTTTTTT. Its protein is CASSWPSANTGELFF.

This clone was seen a few times. This chain joins TRBV29-1 and TRBJ2-7; 9 bases fit TRBD1. Germline assignment: CDR1 SQVTM and CDR2 ANQGSEA. The CDR3 loop spans 14 amino acids. After removal of 7 bases from V and 5 bases from J, the junction contained 12 bases not matched to a gene. Here the CDR3 DNA reads TGCAGCGCTTCCGAGGGACAGGGAATCAACGAGCAGTACTTC. This encodes CSASEGQGINEQYF.